Following are 30 T cell receptor beta chains from one sample sequenced in a study of blood T cell repertoires in COVID-19. Data came from immunoSEQ multiplex PCR; TCRdb stores just in-frame clones and leaves some out. The table lists hundreds of thousands of clones, around 84% of them singletons. Specimen: PBMCs or T cells enriched from blood (not recorded which). Receptors were obtained from a young man who had recovered from COVID-19.

The V call is TRBV10-3, the J call TRBJ1-1; the D is unclear. Germline values: CDR1 ENHRY, CDR2 SYGVKD. The CDR3 totals 13 residues. V lost 3 bases to trimming and J lost 1 base, with 6 bases between them. CDR3 bases: TGTGCCATCAGTGACGCGCCGAACACTGAAGCTTTCTTT. Its protein is CAISDAPNTEAFF.

The chain joins TRBV30 to TRBJ1-4; no clear D gene. This CDR3 region has 11 residues. Germline values: CDR1 GTSNPN, CDR2 SVGIG (reference sequence). V was cut by 3 bases and J by 7 bases, with 6 bases left in between. This CDR3 reads CAWRAFEKLFF. CDR3 in DNA: TGTGCCTGGAGGGCTTTTGAAAAACTGTTTTTT.

This clone was observed a handful of times. The chain uses TRBV6-5 and TRBJ2-7, with 11 bases identical to TRBD2. The CDR3 is 15 residues long. V lost 5 bases, J lost 2 bases, and 5 bases stayed unmatched. Germline lookup yields CDR1 MNHEY and CDR2 SVGAGI. The CDR3 is CASSRTSGSTYEQYF. In nucleotides, the CDR3 is TGTGCCAGCAGTCGTACTAGCGGGAGTACCTACGAGCAGTACTTC.

V is TRBV28 and J is TRBJ2-7, with 7 bases fitting TRBD1. J gave up 6 bases and V 3 bases, and 14 bases lay outside the gene matches. The CDR3 has 16 residues. The germline CDR1 and CDR2 sequences are MDHEN and SYDVKM. The CDR3 DNA reads as TGTGCCAGCAGTTTCTCGGCCAGGGGGAGTACGGGCGAGCAGTACTTC. Amino acids: CASSFSARGSTGEQYF.

The count of this clone is one. This chain links TRBV11-2 with TRBJ2-7, with no clear D. The V gene's germline CDR1 is SGHAT and CDR2 FQNNGV. The length of the CDR3 is 12 residues. Between the trimmed V and J ends, which lost 5 bases and 7 bases, there was a span of 12 bases. CDR3 nucleotides: TGTGCCAGCAGCCCCCAAGCGTGGGAGCAGTACTTC. This codes for CASSPQAWEQYF.

The gene calls are TRBV11-3 and TRBJ2-3, with 7 bases aligning to TRBD1. CDR1 and CDR2 (germline): SGHNT, YENEEA. The J segment lost 0 bases and the V segment lost 7 bases, leaving 16 bases of the junction unmatched. CDR3 length: 18 amino acids. The CDR3 loop is CASTPTWDRPTSTDTQYF. Written as DNA, the CDR3 is TGTGCCAGCACCCCGACTTGGGACAGACCTACTAGCACAGATACGCAGTATTTT.

J is TRBJ2-3 and V is TRBV29-1; 8 nucleotides match TRBD1. Losses at the gene ends were 3 bases for V and 0 bases for J; bases not matched to a gene: 8. Germline-derived CDR1 and CDR2 are SQVTM and ANQGSEA. The CDR3 is 16 residues long. CDR3 in DNA: TGCAGCGTTGACCCCCCACGACAGGGGAGCACAGATACGCAGTATTTT. Its translation is CSVDPPRQGSTDTQYF.

The chain carries TRBV9 and TRBJ2-3, with a tentative D call TRBD1 (6 bases). Germline loops: CDR1 SGDLS, CDR2 YYNGEE. The length of the CDR3 is 12 residues. Trimming removed 3 bases at V and 8 bases at J, with 10 bases between. CDR3 loop: CASSEGDSTQYF. CDR3 DNA sequence: TGTGCCAGCAGCGAGGGGGATTCTACGCAGTATTTT. Using reference TRBV9 and TRBJ2-3 for the parts outside the CDR3, the full variable domain is DSGVTQTPKHLITATGQRVTLRCSPRSGDLSVYWYQQSLDQGLQFLIQYYNGEERAKGNILERFSAQQFPDLHSELNLSSLELGDSALYFCASSEGDSTQYFGPGTRLTVL.

CDR3 in amino acids: CASSLYPREGYNSPLHF. The CDR3 bases are TGTGCCAGCAGTTTATATCCCAGGGAAGGCTATAATTCACCCCTCCACTTT. The genes are TRBV27 and TRBJ1-6; perhaps TRBD1 as D (5 bases). CDR1 MNHEY and CDR2 SMNVEV come from the germline V gene (reference sequence). The ends were cut back, 1 base at V and 3 bases at J, with 13 bases in the middle. The CDR3 is 17 residues long.

V usage is TRBV18 and J usage is TRBJ1-6; possible D gene TRBD1, 5 bases. This CDR3 contains 14 residues. With 3 bases removed from V and 8 bases from J, the gap between germline ends came to 11 bases. CDR1 KGHSH and CDR2 LQKENI come from the germline V gene. CDR3 nucleotide sequence: TGTGCCAGCTCACCCCAGGGCCGGGATTCACCCCTCCACTTT. Amino acids: CASSPQGRDSPLHF.

The genes are TRBV6-1 and TRBJ1-2; D remains unclear. Germline V gene data show CDR1 as MNHNS and CDR2 as SASEGT. The CDR3 has 17 amino acids. Trimming took off 3 bases at V and 0 bases at J, with 17 bases between the two ends. The CDR3 is CASSDKHTVGANYGYTF. CDR3 coding DNA: TGTGCCAGCAGTGACAAACACACGGTCGGAGCTAACTATGGCTACACCTTC.

The chain employs TRBV6-5 and TRBJ1-1; D remains unclear. Germline V gene data show CDR1 as MNHEY and CDR2 as SVGAGI. This CDR3 comprises 14 residues. V lost 2 bases and J 2 bases, leaving 9 bases between the germline ends. CDR3 in DNA: TGTGCCAGCAGTTACCCGGGTCCCAACACTGAAGCTTTCTTT. Encoded protein: CASSYPGPNTEAFF.

V is TRBV10-1 and J is TRBJ2-3; D possibly corresponds to TRBD1 (5 bases). The CDR3 has 14 amino acids. Germline CDR1 and CDR2: WNHNN and SYGVQD (reference sequence). Trimming pared 5 bases from V and 4 bases from J, leaving 13 bases between. CDR3 region: CASSPRQPPDTQYF. The DNA of the CDR3 is TGCGCCAGCAGTCCCCGACAGCCGCCAGATACGCAGTATTTT.

The CDR3 here is CASSYSLWDRANEQYF. The CDR3 nucleotides read TGTGCCAGCAGTTACTCTCTGTGGGACAGGGCCAACGAGCAGTACTTC. This chain joins TRBV6-5 and TRBJ2-7; 9 bases agree with TRBD1. The CDR3 is made up of 16 amino acids. CDR1 is MNHEY, CDR2 SVGAGI, per germline. J gave up 5 bases and V 0 bases, and 8 bases lay outside the gene matches.

V and J are TRBV28 and TRBJ2-7; the D gene is possibly TRBD1 (5 bases). The V end lost 6 bases, the J end lost 3 bases, and 21 bases lay between the germline ends. Germline CDR1 is MDHEN and CDR2 is SYDVKM. This CDR3 is 16 amino acids long. The CDR3 region has the DNA TGTGCCAGCAGGCTTAAATTGGCGTCAGGGAACTACGAGCAGTACTTC. Protein sequence: CASRLKLASGNYEQYF.

The genes are TRBV5-4 and TRBJ1-2; possible D gene TRBD1, 5 bases. The CDR3 extends over 14 amino acids. V was cut by 0 bases and J by 4 bases, with 10 bases left in between. Germline-derived CDR1 and CDR2 are SGHNT and YYREEE (reference sequence). This CDR3 reads CASSLGQGFYGYTF. The CDR3 DNA is TGTGCCAGCAGCTTGGGGCAGGGTTTCTATGGCTACACCTTC.

This chain joins TRBV10-3 and TRBJ2-3; 10 bases line up with TRBD2. In germline, CDR1 is ENHRY, CDR2 SYGVKD. The length of the CDR3 is 15 residues. Losses at the gene ends were 3 bases for V and 2 bases for J; bases not matched to a gene: 2. The CDR3: CAISDSGGLTDTQYF. CDR3 DNA: TGTGCCATCAGTGATAGCGGGGGGCTCACAGATACGCAGTATTTT.

J is TRBJ2-5 and V is TRBV19; 9 bases agree with TRBD2. CDR3 length: 13 amino acids. The germline V gene has CDR1 LNHDA and CDR2 SQIVND (reference sequence). J gave up 6 bases and V 6 bases, and 5 bases lay outside the gene matches. Here the CDR3 DNA reads TGTGCCAGTAGAGGACTAGCGACACAGACCCAGTACTTC. Protein product: CASRGLATQTQYF.

The chain is built from TRBV19 and TRBJ2-7, with TRBD1 matching over 9 bases. V was clipped by 5 bases and J by 4 bases; unmatched bases: 9. The CDR3 consists of 15 residues. Germline CDR1 and CDR2: LNHDA and SQIVND (reference sequence). CDR3 DNA sequence: TGTGCCAGTAGTCTCGGGACAGGGCGGGGATACGAGCAGTACTTC. Translated: CASSLGTGRGYEQYF.

The rearrangement joins TRBV4-2 to TRBJ1-2; a possible D gene is TRBD1 (5 bases). Trimming pared 4 bases from V and 1 base from J, leaving 19 bases between. In germline, CDR1 is LGHNA, CDR2 YNFKEQ. This CDR3 contains 17 residues. CDR3 DNA sequence: TGTGCCAGCAGCCCAGTCGGGGGGGAGAGAGGTAACTATGGCTACACCTTC. This sequence encodes CASSPVGGERGNYGYTF.

The chain employs TRBV5-1 and TRBJ2-3; 8 bases map to TRBD1. Germline values: CDR1 SGHRS, CDR2 YFSETQ. With 0 bases clipped from V and 4 bases from J, the junction kept 16 bases outside the gene matches. The CDR3 is 19 residues long. CDR3 in DNA: TGCGCCAGCAGCTTGGGGCGTCCCGGGACAGGTTCGGCGGCAGATACGCAGTATTTT. This sequence encodes CASSLGRPGTGSAADTQYF. Full variable domain (remainder filled in from reference TRBV5-1 and TRBJ2-3): KAGVTQTPRYLIKTRGQQVTLSCSPISGHRSVSWYQQTPGQGLQFLFEYFSETQRNKGNFPGRFSGRQFSNSRSEMNVSTLELGDSALYLCASSLGRPGTGSAADTQYFGPGTRLTVL.

Only a few counts were recorded for this clone. V is TRBV11-2 and J is TRBJ1-3, with D possibly matching TRBD1 (5 bases). This CDR3 contains 17 residues. CDR1 SGHAT and CDR2 FQNNGV come from the germline V gene. V shed 7 bases and J shed 2 bases, with 21 bases lying between them. DNA for the CDR3: TGTGCCAGCACCCTAACCACCCCAGGGAGGGCTGGAAACACCATATATTTT. This encodes CASTLTTPGRAGNTIYF.

The chain recombines TRBV10-1 with TRBJ2-7; D gene uncertain. CDR3 length: 17 residues. Trimming shortened V by 9 bases and J by 2 bases, and 26 bases separated the two germline ends. Germline CDR1 is WNHNN and CDR2 is SYGVQD (reference sequence). The CDR3 sequence is CASPERFGQLLTYEQYF. The DNA for the CDR3 is TGCGCCAGTCCCGAACGGTTTGGCCAATTACTAACCTACGAGCAGTACTTC.

CDR3 DNA: TGTGCCAGCAGCCAACCCGGGACAGGGTCCTACGAGCAGTACTTC. Translating gives CASSQPGTGSYEQYF. V and J are TRBV3-1 (or the pseudogene TRBV3-2) and TRBJ2-7; 9 positions agree with TRBD1. There are 15 residues in the CDR3. With 2 bases clipped from V and 1 base from J, the junction kept 3 bases outside the gene matches. Germline V CDR1 and CDR2: LGHDT, YNNKEL (reference sequence).

The chain links TRBV7-9 to TRBJ2-1, with 10 positions matching TRBD1. The CDR3 covers 15 residues. Germline CDR1 is SEHNR and CDR2 is FQNEAQ (reference sequence). Trimming cost V 1 base and J 9 bases; bases outside gene matches: 6. Written as DNA, the CDR3 is TGTGCCAGCAGCTTAGTGGGGACAGGGGTGGGTGAGCAGTTCTTC. Translated, it gives CASSLVGTGVGEQFF.

The genes are TRBV19 and TRBJ2-1; TRBD2 matches at 11 bases. Germline CDR1 is LNHDA and CDR2 is SQIVND (reference sequence). V gave up 6 bases and J gave up 7 bases; unmatched junction bases: 8. The CDR3 has 15 amino acids. The CDR3, as DNA: TGTGCCAGTAGCGAATTTAGCGGGGGGGCGAATGAGCAGTTCTTC. Amino acid sequence: CASSEFSGGANEQFF.

This chain connects TRBV5-6 to TRBJ2-3; 9 nucleotides align to TRBD2. This CDR3 has 16 residues. V was pared by 4 bases and J by 1 base, with 7 bases of the junction left unmatched. Germline CDR1 reads SGHDT; CDR2 reads YYEEEE. The CDR3 is CASSPGLAPRTDTQYF. In DNA, the CDR3 is TGTGCCAGCAGCCCGGGACTAGCTCCTCGCACAGATACGCAGTATTTT.

This clone has just a few counts. The gene calls are TRBV24-1 and TRBJ2-6, with 9 bases aligning to TRBD1. The CDR3 totals 18 residues. Germline V gene lookup returns CDR1 KGHDR and CDR2 SFDVKD. The V and J ends lost 3 bases and 2 bases, in that order; junction bases with no gene match: 7. The CDR3 DNA reads TGTGCCACCAGTGATCCACAGGGGGCAACGGCTGGGGCCAACGTCCTGACTTTC. Amino acids: CATSDPQGATAGANVLTF.

The gene calls are TRBV7-2 and TRBJ2-7; D gene ambiguous. V lost 2 bases to trimming and J lost 0 bases, with 11 bases between them. The CDR3 runs to 15 residues. Germline V lookup: CDR1 SGHTA, CDR2 FQGNSA. CDR3 amino acids: CASSLFAASSYEQYF. Here the CDR3 DNA reads TGTGCCAGCAGCTTATTTGCCGCCAGCTCCTACGAGCAGTACTTC.

The rearrangement joins TRBV19 to TRBJ1-1; D remains unclear. Between the trimmed V and J ends, which lost 4 bases and 0 bases, there was a span of 9 bases. Germline values: CDR1 LNHDA, CDR2 SQIVND (reference sequence). The CDR3 loop spans 14 amino acids. The CDR3 nucleotides are TGTGCCAGTAGTAGGCAGGCAATGAACACTGAAGCTTTCTTT. The encoded protein is CASSRQAMNTEAFF.